The rows below give T cell receptor beta chains drawn from one sample of a study of CD8+ T cells in alopecia areata. Profiling relied on immunoSEQ multiplex PCR, and the TCRdb table lists in-frame clones only, not all of them. The table has roughly 190,000 clones, 55% to 70% seen once. The sequenced sample was CD4+ T cells sorted from blood, obtained at week 4, from a patient treated with tofacitinib. The receptors come from a human donor with alopecia areata. The CDR3 runs from the conserved cysteine through the conserved F or W. A D gene is named only where the DNA matches it firmly. Rows give clone size only sometimes, using once, few, many, or a class for an expanded clone.

TRBJ1-2	NA	TRBV14	NA	CASSQGQNYGYTF	TGTGCCAGCAGCCAAGGACAGAACTATGGCTACACCTTC
TRBJ1-1	TRBD1	TRBV29-1	NA	CSVERTGAEAFF	TGCAGCGTTGAACGGACAGGGGCTGAAGCTTTCTTT
TRBJ1-1	NA	TRBV29-1	NA	CSVTRRGTEAFF	TGCAGCGTGACCAGAAGGGGCACTGAAGCTTTCTTT
TRBJ1-5	NA	TRBV29-1	NA	CSVLTGPNQPQHF	TGCAGCGTGCTGACAGGACCTAATCAGCCCCAGCATTTT
TRBJ2-1	NA	TRBV5-1	NA	CASSGVVYFTSSYNEQFF	TGCGCCAGCAGCGGGGTGGTTTATTTTACGAGCTCCTACAATGAGCAGTTCTTC
TRBJ2-3	TRBD2	TRBV7-2	NA	CASTSGLAGDTQYF	TGTGCCAGCACCTCGGGACTAGCGGGAGATACGCAGTATTTT
TRBJ2-3	NA	TRBV4-3	NA	CASSHGLFREDTQYF	TGCGCCAGCAGCCACGGACTATTTCGGGAGGATACGCAGTATTTT
TRBJ2-1	TRBD2	TRBV6-1	NA	CASSDTSGSRDEQFF	TGTGCCAGCAGTGACACTAGCGGGAGTAGAGATGAGCAGTTCTTC
TRBJ1-2	TRBD1	TRBV6-1	NA	CASRRTGVENGYTF	TGTGCCAGCAGACGCACAGGGGTTGAGAATGGCTACACCTTC
TRBJ1-4	TRBD1	TRBV23-1	NA	CASSNRTGREKLFF	TGCGCCAGCAGTAACAGGACAGGGCGTGAAAAACTGTTTTTT
TRBJ2-1	NA	TRBV29-1	NA	CSAQSSYNEQFF	TGCAGCGCCCAGAGCTCCTACAATGAGCAGTTCTTC
TRBJ2-7	TRBD1	TRBV11-2	NA	CASSSTDRSAGYF	TGTGCCAGCAGCTCCACGGACAGGTCGGCGGGCTACTTC
TRBJ2-7	TRBD2	TRBV29-1	NA	CSGGLAGNYEQYF	TGCAGCGGGGGACTAGCGGGGAACTACGAGCAGTACTTC
TRBJ2-3	NA	TRBV11-2	NA	CASSLISGPARAQYF	TGTGCCAGCAGCTTAATTTCAGGTCCGGCAAGGGCGCAGTATTTT
TRBJ1-2	TRBD1	TRBV29-1	NA	CSVGGQGGGYTF	TGCAGCGTTGGAGGTCAGGGGGGTGGCTACACCTTC
TRBJ1-1	TRBD1	TRBV28	few	CASSPWTGSKTEAFF	TGTGCCAGCAGTCCCTGGACAGGTTCTAAGACTGAAGCTTTCTTT
TRBJ2-7	TRBD1	TRBV29-1	NA	CSVVPGQGGSEQYF	TGCAGCGTTGTTCCGGGACAGGGGGGATCCGAGCAGTACTTC
TRBJ2-2	TRBD2	TRBV5-1	NA	CASSGGSSGITGELFF	TGCGCCAGCAGCGGAGGATCTAGCGGGATCACCGGGGAGCTGTTTTTT
TRBJ2-2	TRBD1	TRBV5-1	few	CASTRDRVIEELFF	TGCGCCAGCACTAGGGACAGGGTGATTGAGGAGCTGTTTTTT
TRBJ2-4	TRBD2	TRBV27	NA	CASSPRLGGVIQYF	TGTGCCAGCAGTCCGCGACTCGGGGGGGTCATTCAGTACTTC
TRBJ2-3	TRBD2	TRBV7-2	NA	CASSLGVGGTRLDTQYF	TGTGCCAGCAGCTTAGGAGTTGGCGGGACTAGATTAGATACGCAGTATTTT
TRBJ2-1	TRBD2	TRBV30	NA	CAWSAPSAGAYNEQFF	TGTGCCTGGAGTGCTCCCTCCGCGGGAGCCTACAATGAGCAGTTCTTC
TRBJ1-2	NA	TRBV19	NA	CASSTGSRGYGYTF	TGTGCCAGTAGCACAGGGAGTAGAGGCTATGGCTACACCTTC
TRBJ2-2	TRBD2	TRBV29-1	NA	CSVLLGAAGGNTGELFF	TGCAGCGTTTTGTTGGGAGCAGCGGGAGGGAACACCGGGGAGCTGTTTTTT
TRBJ2-6	NA	TRBV7-9	many	CASRETSGANVLTF	TGTGCCAGCAGGGAAACCTCTGGGGCCAACGTCCTGACTTTC
TRBJ1-2	TRBD1	TRBV28	NA	CASTVTGYGYTF	TGTGCCAGCACGGTGACAGGGTATGGCTACACCTTC
TRBJ2-2	NA	TRBV12-2	few	CASRFGLQREGLTDNLGELFF	TGTGCAAGTCGCTTCGGGTTGCAGCGGGAGGGCCTTACCGACAACCTCGGGGAGCTGTTTTTT
TRBJ2-1	NA	TRBV29-1	NA	CSVEGWARGEQFF	TGCAGCGTTGAAGGGTGGGCTAGGGGTGAGCAGTTCTTC
TRBJ1-4	NA	TRBV4-2	NA	CASSQGTRNNEKLFF	TGTGCCAGCAGCCAGGGCACCCGGAATAATGAAAAACTGTTTTTT
TRBJ2-2	NA	TRBV2	NA	CAVAATGELFF	TGTGCCGTCGCCGCCACCGGGGAGCTGTTTTTT
TRBJ2-5	TRBD2	TRBV6-5	NA	CASSYELAGVETQYF	TGTGCCAGCAGTTATGAACTAGCGGGAGTGGAGACCCAGTACTTC
TRBJ2-4	TRBD2	TRBV30	NA	CAWSSIKLAGTNIQYF	TGTGCCTGGAGCTCTATCAAGCTAGCGGGAACAAACATTCAGTACTTC
TRBJ1-1	TRBD1	TRBV5-4	once	CASSAQRGQANTEAFF	TGTGCCAGCAGCGCTCAAAGAGGACAGGCGAACACTGAAGCTTTCTTT
TRBJ2-5	TRBD2	TRBV6-5	NA	CASSGNSGMVTQYF	TGTGCCAGCAGTGGAAATAGCGGGATGGTGACCCAGTACTTC
TRBJ2-7	NA	TRBV14	NA	CTSSQDSGYEQYF	TGTACCAGCAGCCAAGATTCGGGCTACGAGCAGTACTTC
TRBJ2-3	NA	TRBV2	NA	CASSSQGYTDTQYF	TGTGCCAGCAGTTCTCAGGGGTACACAGATACGCAGTATTTT
TRBJ2-1	TRBD1	TRBV6-5	NA	CASSQTGGGNEQFF	TGTGCCAGCAGTCAGACAGGGGGGGGCAATGAGCAGTTCTTC
TRBJ2-1	TRBD2	TRBV30	NA	CAFLAGERNEQFF	TGTGCCTTTCTAGCGGGGGAGAGGAATGAGCAGTTCTTC
TRBJ2-3	NA	TRBV7-2	NA	CASSPDFTDTQYF	TGTGCCAGCAGCCCGGACTTCACAGATACGCAGTATTTT
TRBJ1-2	TRBD1	TRBV6-5	once	CASGRGQLSNYGYTF	TGTGCCAGCGGCCGGGGACAGCTCTCTAACTATGGCTACACCTTC